This entry is about one TCR beta chain. This sample stems from a study of control samples from healthy donors and cancer patients. V lost 5 bases and J lost 0, with 11 bases in between. The CDR3 length is 14 residues. The germline gives CDR1 SGHRS, CDR2 YFSETQ. Profiled with immunoSEQ multiplex PCR; TCRdb holds only in-frame clones, not every one. The data hold about 410,000 clones, with about 93% observed a single time. The chain employs TRBV5-1 and TRBJ1-2; D is uncertain. The clonotype comes from a man aged 40-50 years with head and neck cancer. Sequencing used PBMCs. CDR3: CASRVDGTNYGYTF. CDR3 nucleotide sequence: TGCGCCAGCAGAGTGGACGGTACTAACTATGGCTACACCTTC.